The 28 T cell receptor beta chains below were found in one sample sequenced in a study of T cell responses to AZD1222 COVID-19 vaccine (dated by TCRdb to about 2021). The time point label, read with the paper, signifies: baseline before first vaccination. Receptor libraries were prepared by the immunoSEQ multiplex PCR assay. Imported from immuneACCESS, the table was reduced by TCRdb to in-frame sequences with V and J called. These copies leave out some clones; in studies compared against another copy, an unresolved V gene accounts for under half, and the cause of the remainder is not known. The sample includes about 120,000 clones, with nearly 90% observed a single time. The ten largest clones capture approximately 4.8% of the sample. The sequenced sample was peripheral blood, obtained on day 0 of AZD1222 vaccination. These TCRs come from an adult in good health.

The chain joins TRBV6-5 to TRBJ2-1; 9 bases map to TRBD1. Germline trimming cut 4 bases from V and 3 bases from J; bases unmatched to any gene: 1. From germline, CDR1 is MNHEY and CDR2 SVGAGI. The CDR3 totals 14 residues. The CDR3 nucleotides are TGTGCCAGCAGTTCGGGACAGGGCTACAATGAGCAGTTCTTC. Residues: CASSSGQGYNEQFF.

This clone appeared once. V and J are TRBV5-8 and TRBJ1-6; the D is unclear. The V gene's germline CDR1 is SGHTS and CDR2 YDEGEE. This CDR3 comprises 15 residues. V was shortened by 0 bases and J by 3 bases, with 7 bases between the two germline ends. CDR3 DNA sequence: TGTGCCAGCAGCTTGGAACGGCTCTATAATTCACCCCTCCACTTT. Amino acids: CASSLERLYNSPLHF.

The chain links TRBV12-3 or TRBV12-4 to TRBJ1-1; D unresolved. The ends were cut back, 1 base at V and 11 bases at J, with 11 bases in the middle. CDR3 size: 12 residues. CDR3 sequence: CASSLEGAGAFF. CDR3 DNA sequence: TGTGCCAGCAGTTTAGAAGGAGCGGGTGCTTTCTTT.

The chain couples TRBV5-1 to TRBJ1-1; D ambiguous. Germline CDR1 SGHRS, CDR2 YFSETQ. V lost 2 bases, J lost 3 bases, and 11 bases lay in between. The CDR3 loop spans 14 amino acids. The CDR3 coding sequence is TGCGCCAGCAGCTTTGGACGAGGGTACACTGAAGCTTTCTTT. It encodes CASSFGRGYTEAFF.

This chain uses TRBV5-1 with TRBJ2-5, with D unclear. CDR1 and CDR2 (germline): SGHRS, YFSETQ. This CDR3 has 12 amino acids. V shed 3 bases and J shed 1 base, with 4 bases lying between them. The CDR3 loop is CASSSSQETQYF. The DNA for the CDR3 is TGCGCCAGCAGCTCCTCCCAAGAGACCCAGTACTTC.

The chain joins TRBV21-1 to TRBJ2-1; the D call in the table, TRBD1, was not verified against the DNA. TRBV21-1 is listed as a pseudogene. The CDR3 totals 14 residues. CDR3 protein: CASSKGSTDNEQFF. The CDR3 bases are TGTGCCAGCAGCAAAGGAAGTACAGACAATGAGCAGTTCTTC.

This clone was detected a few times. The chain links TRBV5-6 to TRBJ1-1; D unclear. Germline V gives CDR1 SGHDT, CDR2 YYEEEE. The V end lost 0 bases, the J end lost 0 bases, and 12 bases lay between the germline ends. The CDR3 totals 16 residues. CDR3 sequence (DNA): TGTGCCAGCAGCTTGGCCGGTCCCGGCGTGAACACTGAAGCTTTCTTT. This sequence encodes CASSLAGPGVNTEAFF. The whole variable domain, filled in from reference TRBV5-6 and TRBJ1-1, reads DAGVTQSPTHLIKTRGQQVTLRCSPKSGHDTVSWYQQALGQGPQFIFQYYEEEERQRGNFPDRFSGHQFPNYSSELNVNALLLGDSALYLCASSLAGPGVNTEAFFGQGTRLTVV.

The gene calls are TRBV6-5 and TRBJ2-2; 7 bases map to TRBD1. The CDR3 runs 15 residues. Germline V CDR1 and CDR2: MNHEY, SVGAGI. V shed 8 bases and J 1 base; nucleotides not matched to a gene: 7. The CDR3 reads CASRRTGKNTGELFF. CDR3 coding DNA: TGTGCCAGCCGCCGGACAGGCAAGAACACCGGGGAGCTGTTTTTT.

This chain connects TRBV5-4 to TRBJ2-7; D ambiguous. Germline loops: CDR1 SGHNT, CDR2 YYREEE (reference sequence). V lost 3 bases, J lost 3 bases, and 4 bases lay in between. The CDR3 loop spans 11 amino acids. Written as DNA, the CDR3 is TGTGCCAGCAGCTCAGGCTACGAGCAGTACTTC. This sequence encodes CASSSGYEQYF.

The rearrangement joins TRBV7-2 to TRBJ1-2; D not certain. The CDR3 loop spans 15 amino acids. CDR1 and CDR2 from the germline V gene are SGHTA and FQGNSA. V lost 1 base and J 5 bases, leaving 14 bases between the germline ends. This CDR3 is CASSLGVGISYGYTF. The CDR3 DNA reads TGTGCCAGCAGCTTAGGTGTGGGGATCTCTTATGGCTACACCTTC.

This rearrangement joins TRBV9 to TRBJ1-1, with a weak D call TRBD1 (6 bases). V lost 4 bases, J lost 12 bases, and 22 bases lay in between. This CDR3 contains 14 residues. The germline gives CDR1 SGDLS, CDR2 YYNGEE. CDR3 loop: CASSPTIGPGVTFF. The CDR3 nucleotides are TGTGCCAGCAGCCCTACCATTGGACCAGGGGTAACTTTCTTT.

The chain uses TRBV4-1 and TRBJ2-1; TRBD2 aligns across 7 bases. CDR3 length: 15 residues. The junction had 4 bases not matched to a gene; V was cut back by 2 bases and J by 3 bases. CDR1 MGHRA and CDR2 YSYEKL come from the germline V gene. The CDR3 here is CASSQSSGNYNEQFF. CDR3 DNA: TGCGCCAGCAGCCAATCCAGCGGGAACTACAATGAGCAGTTCTTC.

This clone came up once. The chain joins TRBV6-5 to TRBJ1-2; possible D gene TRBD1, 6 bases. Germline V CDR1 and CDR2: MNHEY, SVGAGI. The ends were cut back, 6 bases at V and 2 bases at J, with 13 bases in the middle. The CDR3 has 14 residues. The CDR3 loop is CASRAPGHNYGYTF. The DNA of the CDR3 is TGTGCCAGCAGGGCCCCGGGACACAACTATGGCTACACCTTC.

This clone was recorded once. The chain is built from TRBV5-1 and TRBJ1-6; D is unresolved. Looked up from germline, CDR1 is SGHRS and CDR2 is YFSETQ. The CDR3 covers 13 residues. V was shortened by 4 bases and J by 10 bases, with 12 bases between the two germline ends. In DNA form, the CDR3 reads TGCGCCAGCAGCACAGACCTGGGATCACCCCTCCACTTT. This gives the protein CASSTDLGSPLHF.

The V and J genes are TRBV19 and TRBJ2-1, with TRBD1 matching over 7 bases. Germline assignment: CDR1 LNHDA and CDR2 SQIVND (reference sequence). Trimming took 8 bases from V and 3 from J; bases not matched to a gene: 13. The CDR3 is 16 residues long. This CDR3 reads CASGTQGRGGYNEQFF. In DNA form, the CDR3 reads TGTGCCAGTGGAACACAGGGGCGAGGAGGCTACAATGAGCAGTTCTTC.

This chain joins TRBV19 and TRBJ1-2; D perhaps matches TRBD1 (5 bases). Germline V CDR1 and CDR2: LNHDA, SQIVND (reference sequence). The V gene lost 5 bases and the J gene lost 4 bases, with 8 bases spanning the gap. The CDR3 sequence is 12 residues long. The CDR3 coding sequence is TGTGCCAGTAGTTCGACAGTCTATGGCTACACCTTC. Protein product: CASSSTVYGYTF.

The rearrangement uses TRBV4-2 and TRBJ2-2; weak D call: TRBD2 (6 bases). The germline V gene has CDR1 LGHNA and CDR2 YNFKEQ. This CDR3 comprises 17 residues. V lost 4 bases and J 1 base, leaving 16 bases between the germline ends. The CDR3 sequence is CASSPRGAGRNTGELFF. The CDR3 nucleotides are TGTGCCAGCAGCCCCCGAGGGGCGGGGCGGAACACCGGGGAGCTGTTTTTT.

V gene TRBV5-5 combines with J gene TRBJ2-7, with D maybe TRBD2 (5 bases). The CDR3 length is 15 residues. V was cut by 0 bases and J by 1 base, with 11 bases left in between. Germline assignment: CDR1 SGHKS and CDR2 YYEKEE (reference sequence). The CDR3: CASSLDMGASYEQYF. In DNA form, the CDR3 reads TGTGCCAGCAGCTTGGATATGGGAGCTTCCTACGAGCAGTACTTC.

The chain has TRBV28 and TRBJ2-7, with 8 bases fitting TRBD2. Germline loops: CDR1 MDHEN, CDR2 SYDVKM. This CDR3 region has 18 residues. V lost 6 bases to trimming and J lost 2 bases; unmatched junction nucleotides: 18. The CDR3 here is CASSSYNEPGGHAYEQYF. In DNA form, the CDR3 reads TGTGCCAGCAGCTCATATAACGAACCGGGGGGGCATGCCTACGAGCAGTACTTC.

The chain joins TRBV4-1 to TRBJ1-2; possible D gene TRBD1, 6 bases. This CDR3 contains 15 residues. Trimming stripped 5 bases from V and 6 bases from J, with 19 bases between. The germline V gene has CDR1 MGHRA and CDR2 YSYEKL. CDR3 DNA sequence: TGCGCCAGCAGCAAAATAACTTCAGGGGTCGATGGCTACACCTTC. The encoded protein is CASSKITSGVDGYTF.

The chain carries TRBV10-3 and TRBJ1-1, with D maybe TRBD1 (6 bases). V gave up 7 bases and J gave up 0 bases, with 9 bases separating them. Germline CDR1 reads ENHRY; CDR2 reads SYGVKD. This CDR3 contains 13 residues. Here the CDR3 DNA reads TGTGCCATCAACGGACAGTTGAACACTGAAGCTTTCTTT. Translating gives CAINGQLNTEAFF.

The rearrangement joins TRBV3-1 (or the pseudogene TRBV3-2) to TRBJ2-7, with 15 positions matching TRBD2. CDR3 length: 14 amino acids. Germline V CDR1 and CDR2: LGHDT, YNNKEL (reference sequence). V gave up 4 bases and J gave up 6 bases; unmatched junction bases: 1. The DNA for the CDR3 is TGTGCCAGCAGCCTGGGACTAGCGGGGGGCGAGCAGTACTTC. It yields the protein CASSLGLAGGEQYF.

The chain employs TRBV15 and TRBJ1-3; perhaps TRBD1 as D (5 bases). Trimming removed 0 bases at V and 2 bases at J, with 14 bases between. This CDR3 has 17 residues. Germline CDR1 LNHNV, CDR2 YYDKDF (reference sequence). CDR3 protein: CATSRDRWAGPGNTIYF. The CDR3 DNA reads TGTGCCACCAGCAGAGATCGATGGGCAGGGCCTGGAAACACCATATATTTT.

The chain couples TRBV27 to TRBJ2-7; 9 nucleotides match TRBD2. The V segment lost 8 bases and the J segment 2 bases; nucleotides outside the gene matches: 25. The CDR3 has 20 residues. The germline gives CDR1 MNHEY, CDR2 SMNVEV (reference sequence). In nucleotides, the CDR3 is TGTGCCAGCCGCAAGGGGGGGGGACCTTACCTAGCGGGAAAGACCTACGAGCAGTACTTC. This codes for CASRKGGGPYLAGKTYEQYF.

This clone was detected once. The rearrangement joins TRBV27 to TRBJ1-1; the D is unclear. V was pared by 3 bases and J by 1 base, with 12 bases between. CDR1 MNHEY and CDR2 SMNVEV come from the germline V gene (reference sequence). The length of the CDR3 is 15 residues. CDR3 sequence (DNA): TGTGCCAGCAGTTTTATATTAGCCCCGAACACTGAAGCTTTCTTT. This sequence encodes CASSFILAPNTEAFF.

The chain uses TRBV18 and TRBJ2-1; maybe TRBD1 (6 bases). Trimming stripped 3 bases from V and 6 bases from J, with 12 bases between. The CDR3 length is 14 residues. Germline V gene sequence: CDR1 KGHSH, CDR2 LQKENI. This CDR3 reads CASSPGTNTNEQFF. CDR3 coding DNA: TGTGCCAGCTCACCCGGGACAAATACCAATGAGCAGTTCTTC.

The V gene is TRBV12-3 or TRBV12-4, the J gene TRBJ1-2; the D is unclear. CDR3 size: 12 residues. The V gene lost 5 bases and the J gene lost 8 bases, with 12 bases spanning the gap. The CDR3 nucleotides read TGTGCCAGCAGTCTCGAGTCGAGGGGCTACACCTTC. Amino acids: CASSLESRGYTF.

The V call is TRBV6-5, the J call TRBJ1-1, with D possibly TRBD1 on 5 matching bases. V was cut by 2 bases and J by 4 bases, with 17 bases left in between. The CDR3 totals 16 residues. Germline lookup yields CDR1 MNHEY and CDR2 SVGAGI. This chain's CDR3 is CASSYGRAGPGTEAFF. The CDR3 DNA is TGTGCCAGCAGTTACGGCCGGGCGGGGCCGGGCACTGAAGCTTTCTTT.